This T cell receptor beta chain was captured by sequencing in a study of blood T cell repertoires in COVID-19. At the level of the study: The study drew acute and convalescent COVID-19 samples from the United States, Italy and Spain. T cells, B-cell-depleted T cells, or PBMCs supplied cDNA or gDNA.

The CDR3 consists of 16 residues. The J segment lost 1 base and the V segment lost 5 bases, leaving 9 bases of the junction unmatched. Per germline, CDR1 SGHNT and CDR2 YYREEE (reference sequence). Original data processing: Using reference gene primer amplification, nucleated cell counts were estimated. Assay: immunoSEQ multiplex PCR; the TCRdb copy retains only in-frame clones and omits some. D and trimming come from the DNA, and the V and J calls and clone size come from that table. Of over 130,000 clones in the sample, almost 85% were seen once. This clone was detected only a few times. The specimen was peripheral blood. The TCR was taken from a man aged 50 to 59 with acute or convalescent COVID-19. The rearrangement links TRBV5-4 to TRBJ2-7; TRBD2 aligns across 10 bases. The CDR3: CASSNVAGGLSYEQYF. CDR3 DNA sequence: TGTGCCAGCAGTAACGTAGCGGGGGGTCTATCCTACGAGCAGTACTTC.